This T cell receptor (beta chain) was found in a study of immune evolution from preneoplasia to lung adenocarcinoma. The table came from immunoSEQ multiplex PCR; TCRdb's copy has only in-frame clones and leaves some out. The table shows around 9,100 clones, with about 81% occurring only once. Findings and caveats of the study: Later-stage lesions appeared to have more T cells, more diversity, less clonality.

About this clone itself: Its antigen is unknown.

This TCR derives from a person aged 65-85 years with lung adenocarcinoma. Sequencing was carried out using FFPE lung adenocarcinoma in situ tissue.

CDR3 loop: CASSLERGGGYGYTF. CDR3 in DNA: TGTGCCAGCAGCTTAGAAAGGGGGGGAGGCTATGGCTACACCTTC. J is TRBJ1-2 and V is TRBV11-2; possibly TRBD1 for D (6 bases). Germline loops: CDR1 SGHAT, CDR2 FQNNGV. CDR3 length equals 15 residues. Trimming stripped 0 bases from V and 4 bases from J, with 12 bases between.